This paragraph covers one T cell receptor beta chain sequence. Its specificity is unknown. The record originates from a study of chemoradiotherapy in HPV16-positive cancers. Study at large: Candidate HPV-specific clones and shared TCR motifs came from two HPV16-positive patients. Study results and limitations: HPV-specific T cells were functionally defined from only two HPV16-positive patients. Better recurrence-free survival went with HPV-responsive T-cell expansion in HPV16-positive patients. Candidate HPV-specific clones and E7-related TCR motifs grew in tumor during treatment.

J gave up 14 bases and V 4 bases, and 11 bases lay outside the gene matches. In germline, CDR1 is SGHDT, CDR2 YYEEEE. This CDR3 spans 13 amino acids. Generated by immunoSEQ multiplex PCR, the TCRdb table keeps only in-frame clones and is missing some. The table has several thousand clones, roughly 75% seen once; the top ten hold approximately 9.1%. The receptor was derived from a human donor with HPV-associated anogenital cancer. The rearrangement uses TRBV5-6 and TRBJ2-1; 8 bases are shared with TRBD1. Sample collection occurred from a patient who underwent chemoradiotherapy. The CDR3 here is CASSPTGVHTKFF. CDR3 coding DNA: TGTGCCAGCAGCCCGACAGGGGTCCATACGAAGTTCTTC.